The sequence of this T cell receptor beta chain was determined in a study of CD8 T cells in Susac syndrome. Study context: Sequenced Susac syndrome patients included about six with clinically active disease and under 10 in remission. Patients with Susac syndrome had blood drawn and were at that point therapy-naive, on corticosteroids, or on intravenous immunoglobulin alone.

Notes on the study in general: Clonal expansion was not observed in the Susac syndrome CD4+ T cell repertoires.

Concerning this clonotype itself: Its antigen remains unidentified.

A quantity of 0.5 to 1 ug RNA underwent reverse transcription using random hexamers. TCRdb reprocessed the immunoSEQ multiplex PCR reads via MiXCR and lists one record per CDR3 protein. Altogether more than 200,000 distinct CDR3 sequences are present, less than 95% being singletons, with the ten largest covering around 0.15%. TCR beta was sequenced from blood CD8+ and CD4+ T cells. V lost 5 bases to trimming and J lost 5 bases; unmatched junction nucleotides: 6. Germline assignment: CDR1 DFQATT and CDR2 SNEGSKA (reference sequence). The CDR3 totals 13 residues. Sequenced sample: CD4+ T cells from PBMCs. The origin of this receptor is a human donor with Susac syndrome. V usage is TRBV20-1 and J usage is TRBJ2-5, with TRBD1 identical over 9 bases. As DNA, the CDR3 is TGCAGTGCTCGGGACAGGGTATACGAGACCCAGTACTTC. Its translation is CSARDRVYETQYF.